Included here is one TCR beta chain sequence, with context. Its antigen is not yet known. Base qualities are not provided; no much larger clone lies one nucleotide away. Patients with a history of autoimmune disease or receiving systemic immunosuppression were excluded from the trial. Peripheral blood for TCR sequencing was drawn from every dose cohort at baseline, at cycle 4 day 1 and at cycle 7 day 1. Samples came from an open-label, multicenter, first-in-human phase I dose-escalation trial of ivuxolimab. The trial enrolled adults with locally advanced or metastatic head and neck squamous cell, hepatocellular, melanoma or renal cell carcinoma. Before TCR sequencing, CD4+ T cells and CD8+ T cells were sorted from peripheral blood as separate populations. This sample was included in a study of OX40 agonist ivuxolimab in advanced cancers. For context, the study as a whole: The costimulatory receptor OX40 (CD134) was targeted by ivuxolimab, a fully human IgG2 agonistic monoclonal antibody. In the dose-escalation cohort, 82.7% of patients were male, and the mean age was around 60 years, with a range of roughly 20 to 85. The purpose of peripheral TCRbeta sequencing was to test whether ivuxolimab changed TCR sequence diversity and led to clonal T-cell expansion. Prior anti-PD-1, anti-PD-L1 or anti-CTLA-4 therapy was permitted, and approximately 40% of dose-escalation patients had received checkpoint inhibitors. Among the 50 to 55 dose-escalation patients, around 20 had hepatocellular carcinoma, approximately 15 melanoma, 9 renal cell carcinoma and 9 head and neck cancer. The paper reports the monotherapy dose-escalation portion (N = 52 patients) of the phase I ivuxolimab trial. Three dose-escalation patients achieved partial responses, one with hepatocellular carcinoma and two with cutaneous melanoma. Intravenous ivuxolimab was administered to patients every 2 weeks at six dose levels: 0.01, 0.1, 0.3, 1.5, 3 and 10 mg/kg.

The research as a whole found: After ivuxolimab, expanded clones were on average more numerous among CD8+ T cells than among CD4+ T cells. Antigen specificity was not determined for the clonally expanded peripheral T cells. At doses from 0.1 to 3.0 mg/kg, clonal expansion was seen in both CD4+ and CD8+ blood T cells between baseline and week 6. In the 0.1-3.0 mg/kg groups, partial responders were among the patients with the lowest normalized peripheral clonal expansion, particularly in CD8+ T cells. Low levels of normalized T-cell clonal expansion were also seen in some nonresponding patients.

Genomic DNA was isolated from the sorted cells so that the TCRbeta CDR3 region could be sequenced. The immunoSEQ Assay was used to sequence the TCRbeta CDR3 regions. The source is immuneACCESS, and TCRdb retained only in-frame sequences with V and J called. Part of the clones is not carried over; for the studies checked, unresolved V genes explain less than half of this, and the remainder is unexplained. This sample is represented by 55,000 to 70,000 clones; around 88% of them were singletons. The top ten hold roughly 2.7% of the sample. The germline V gene encodes CDR1 MNHNY and CDR2 SVGAGI (reference sequence). CDR3 length: 14 amino acids, cysteine to phenylalanine. The sequence is cut down to CDR3 DNA, 42 bases in frame from base 1. V loses 6 bases of germline sequence and J loses 8 bases, and the interval between the two ends is 19 bases.

This chain joins TRBV6-6 to TRBJ1-2; TRBD1 could be the D gene, as 5 bases match. The specimen comprised CD4+ or CD8+ T cells sorted from blood, sampled in a trial of the OX40 agonist ivuxolimab. The sequence was collected from an adult with an advanced solid tumor such as melanoma, head and neck, liver or kidney cancer. The DNA sequence reads TGTGCCAGCAGCCCGAAGGGAGGGGACGGCGGCTACACCTTC. It specifies CASSPKGGDGGYTF.